One and the same sample provided the 18 T cell receptor beta chains below, sequenced in a study of cytomegalovirus exposure and HLA in healthy donors. Use of 60 Vbeta and 13 Jbeta primers characterized the PCR. Using immunoSEQ multiplex PCR, the repertoire was profiled, and TCRdb retains in-frame clones only, with some absent. The repertoire has 100,000 or so clones, 75% to 90% of them found once; the top ten carry about 6.9%. The sequencing sample was made of PBMCs. These receptors were taken from a man aged 25-45 years in good health and CMV-seropositive.

The chain carries TRBV7-8 and TRBJ1-5; D may be TRBD1 (5 bases). This CDR3 is 15 amino acids long. Trimming stripped 0 bases from V and 6 bases from J, with 12 bases between. Germline V gene data show CDR1 as SGHVS and CDR2 as FQNEAQ. CDR3 bases: TGTGCCAGCAGCTTAGCGGGGCAGGGAGGTCAGCCCCAGCATTTT. This sequence encodes CASSLAGQGGQPQHF.

This clone has a handful of counts. The V gene is TRBV28, the J gene TRBJ1-2; D gene unclear. V was shortened by 8 bases and J by 5 bases, with 21 bases between the two germline ends. In germline, CDR1 is MDHEN, CDR2 SYDVKM. The CDR3 is 15 residues long. The CDR3 spells CASQKPNGLFYGYTF. CDR3 nucleotides: TGTGCCAGCCAAAAACCAAATGGCCTCTTTTATGGCTACACCTTC.

The CDR3 nucleotides are TGTGCCAGCAGTTACCAACACAACACTGAAGCTTTCTTT. As protein: CASSYQHNTEAFF. The chain has TRBV6-6 and TRBJ1-1; D remains ambiguous. CDR3 length: 13 residues. CDR1 and CDR2 from the germline V gene are MNHNY and SVGAGI (reference sequence). V was cut by 2 bases and J by 2 bases, with 6 bases left in between.

This clone was counted once. For the CDR3, the DNA is TGCGCCAGCAGCTTGGTGACAGGGAACGGCTATGGCTACACCTTC. It translates to CASSLVTGNGYGYTF. This chain uses TRBV5-1 with TRBJ1-2, with TRBD1 identical over 7 bases. The junction had 6 bases not matched to a gene; V was cut back by 0 bases and J by 4 bases. Germline V gene lookup returns CDR1 SGHRS and CDR2 YFSETQ. The CDR3 runs to 15 residues.

This chain uses TRBV6-1 with TRBJ2-7; TRBD2 agrees at 8 bases. Per the germline V gene, CDR1 is MNHNS and CDR2 is SASEGT. This CDR3 is built from 15 residues. Unmatched junction bases numbered 6, after V lost 5 bases and J lost 0 bases. CDR3 sequence (DNA): TGTGCCAGCAGTCCCCAGCGGGGGAGCTCCTACGAGCAGTACTTC. It yields the protein CASSPQRGSSYEQYF.

This chain connects TRBV5-1 to TRBJ1-1, with D possibly being TRBD1 (6 bases). V lost 5 bases and J 1 base, leaving 12 bases between the germline ends. CDR3 length: 14 amino acids. The germline V gene has CDR1 SGHRS and CDR2 YFSETQ. The CDR3, as DNA: TGCGCCAGCAGGCCGGGGGGGCCGAACACTGAAGCTTTCTTT. It yields the protein CASRPGGPNTEAFF.

V gene TRBV4-3 combines with J gene TRBJ2-1; D perhaps matches TRBD2 (5 bases). Germline CDR1 is LGHNA and CDR2 is YSLEER. Trimming stripped 1 base from V and 9 bases from J, with 13 bases between. This CDR3 has 14 amino acids. The CDR3 region is CASSQAPPGSEQFF. The CDR3 DNA sequence: TGCGCCAGCAGCCAAGCCCCCCCGGGGAGTGAGCAGTTCTTC.

This chain joins TRBV27 and TRBJ1-2; D is ambiguous. V shed 2 bases and J shed 3 bases, with 7 bases lying between them. There are 13 residues in the CDR3. Germline V gives CDR1 MNHEY, CDR2 SMNVEV (reference sequence). The CDR3 here is CASSLVRDYGYTF. DNA for the CDR3: TGTGCCAGCAGTTTAGTCCGGGACTATGGCTACACCTTC.

V usage is TRBV2 and J usage is TRBJ2-2; D unclear. CDR1 is SNHLY, CDR2 FYNNEI, per germline. The V end was cut by 10 bases, the J end by 6 bases, with 9 bases between. The CDR3 consists of 11 residues. The CDR3 spells CAIIASGELFF. CDR3 DNA sequence: TGTGCCATTATAGCTTCCGGGGAGCTGTTTTTT.

This chain joins TRBV27 and TRBJ1-2; 7 nucleotides agree with TRBD1. This CDR3 has 14 amino acids. Germline V gives CDR1 MNHEY, CDR2 SMNVEV (reference sequence). After removal of 3 bases from V and 7 bases from J, the junction contained 8 bases not matched to a gene. The CDR3 DNA is TGTGCCAGCAGTTTGTCGACAGGGTACCGTGGCTACACCTTC. It yields the protein CASSLSTGYRGYTF.

This chain connects TRBV29-1 to TRBJ2-1; D is possibly TRBD2 (5 bases). The germline CDR1 and CDR2 sequences are SQVTM and ANQGSEA. This CDR3 region has 14 residues. V shed 7 bases and J shed 1 base, with 14 bases lying between them. The CDR3 nucleotides are TGCAGCGCGTCGAGCGGTATTTCCTACAATGAGCAGTTCTTC. It encodes CSASSGISYNEQFF.

This rearrangement joins TRBV5-6 to TRBJ2-1, with a possible D match to TRBD2 (6 bases). Germline CDR1 reads SGHDT; CDR2 reads YYEEEE. The V gene lost 4 bases and the J gene lost 3 bases, with 17 bases spanning the gap. The CDR3 length is 16 residues. The CDR3, as DNA: TGTGCCAGCAGCCGAACGCAAGGAGGGCACTACAATGAGCAGTTCTTC. Residues: CASSRTQGGHYNEQFF.

The chain recombines TRBV4-1 with TRBJ2-3; 7 bases match TRBD2. Germline loops: CDR1 MGHRA, CDR2 YSYEKL. V lost 2 bases and J lost 6; bases outside the gene matches: 14. The CDR3 sequence is 17 residues long. DNA of the CDR3: TGCGCCAGCAGCCAATCCGGCCCAGCGGGGAAGGGGGATACGCAGTATTTT. It yields the protein CASSQSGPAGKGDTQYF.

The chain joins TRBV7-2 to TRBJ1-1; 8 bases map to TRBD1. The CDR3 loop spans 14 amino acids. Germline CDR1 reads SGHTA; CDR2 reads FQGNSA. Losses at the gene ends were 3 bases for V and 5 bases for J; bases not matched to a gene: 5. In DNA form, the CDR3 reads TGTGCCAGCAGCTTCACAGGGGGAGGAACTGAAGCTTTCTTT. This gives the protein CASSFTGGGTEAFF.

Only a few counts were recorded for this clone. This sequence is one base from a far larger clone and is likely a read error. V is TRBV5-1 and J is TRBJ2-2, with 13 bases aligning to TRBD2. The CDR3 totals 16 residues. CDR1 and CDR2 from the germline V gene are SGHRS and YFSETQ. The CDR3 DNA reads as TGCGCCAGCAGCAGCGGGACTAGCGGGGTGACCGGGGACCTGTTTTTT. This encodes CASSSGTSGVTGDLFF. Full variable domain (remainder filled in from reference TRBV5-1 and TRBJ2-2): KAGVTQTPRYLIKTRGQQVTLSCSPISGHRSVSWYQQTPGQGLQFLFEYFSETQRNKGNFPGRFSGRQFSNSRSEMNVSTLELGDSALYLCASSSGTSGVTGDLFFGEGSRLTVL.

The chain is built from TRBV5-1 and TRBJ2-3; TRBD1 matches at 8 bases. The junction had 3 bases not matched to a gene; V was cut back by 2 bases and J by 1 base. Germline V lookup: CDR1 SGHRS, CDR2 YFSETQ. The CDR3 totals 15 residues. In DNA form, the CDR3 reads TGCGCCAGCAGCTTCACAGGGGGAGGCACAGATACGCAGTATTTT. This codes for CASSFTGGGTDTQYF.

The table lists this clone with a few counts. This rearrangement joins TRBV6-1 to TRBJ2-1, with D tentatively TRBD1 (5 bases). There are 14 residues in the CDR3. The V gene's germline CDR1 is MNHNS and CDR2 SASEGT. V lost 2 bases and J lost 8, with 13 bases in between. The CDR3 bases are TGTGCCAGCAGTGAATTCCTAGTAGGGGATGAGCAGTTCTTC. Translation gives CASSEFLVGDEQFF.

This clone was detected once. J is TRBJ2-7 and V is TRBV5-8, with D possibly TRBD1 on 6 matching bases. Trimming took off 1 base at V and 2 bases at J, with 10 bases between the two ends. The germline V gene encodes CDR1 SGHTS and CDR2 YDEGEE. CDR3 size: 14 residues. The CDR3 spells CASSLIQGAYEQYF. CDR3 DNA sequence: TGTGCCAGCAGCTTGATACAGGGCGCCTACGAGCAGTACTTC.